The rows below give T cell receptor beta chains drawn from one sample of a study of a mutant IDH1 vaccine in newly diagnosed glioma. TCRdb's table, derived via immunoSEQ multiplex PCR, lists solely in-frame clones and lacks some. Here the sample spans 60,000 to 85,000 clones, more than 65% being singletons. Sequences were derived from PBMCs, sampled from a glioma patient treated with radiotherapy, temozolomide or both. These receptors all stem from a man aged 50-59 years with glioma. Each CDR3 is given with its conserved first and last residue. A D gene is named only where the DNA matches it firmly. The size field is filled for only some rows; it gives once, few, many or a size class.

v_call: TRBV5-1; j_call: TRBJ2-7; d_call: NA; clone_size: NA; cdr3_aa: CASSLIPLEEAYF; cdr3_nt: TGCGCCAGCAGCTTGATACCTCTGGAGGAGGCGTACTTC
v_call: TRBV7-2; j_call: TRBJ2-1; d_call: NA; clone_size: NA; cdr3_aa: CASSLMIEQFF; cdr3_nt: TGTGCCAGCAGCTTAATGATCGAGCAGTTCTTC
v_call: TRBV18; j_call: TRBJ2-7; d_call: TRBD2; clone_size: NA; cdr3_aa: CASSPSAGESYEQYF; cdr3_nt: TGTGCCAGCTCACCATCCGCGGGGGAGAGCTACGAGCAGTACTTC
v_call: TRBV7-9; j_call: TRBJ1-1; d_call: NA; clone_size: NA; cdr3_aa: CASRLGGLNTEAFF; cdr3_nt: TGTGCCAGCAGATTAGGGGGGTTGAACACTGAAGCTTTCTTT
v_call: TRBV19; j_call: TRBJ2-7; d_call: TRBD2; clone_size: NA; cdr3_aa: CASSPLAGPYEQYF; cdr3_nt: TGTGCCAGTTCCCCACTAGCGGGTCCCTACGAGCAGTACTTC
v_call: TRBV5-6; j_call: TRBJ2-5; d_call: TRBD1; clone_size: NA; cdr3_aa: CASRPGQGRETQYF; cdr3_nt: TGTGCCAGCAGACCCGGACAGGGGCGGGAGACCCAGTACTTC
v_call: TRBV4-1; j_call: TRBJ1-2; d_call: NA; clone_size: NA; cdr3_aa: CASSQVSGSRYGYTF; cdr3_nt: TGCGCCAGCAGCCAAGTAAGCGGGTCACGATATGGCTACACCTTC
v_call: TRBV27; j_call: TRBJ2-7; d_call: TRBD1; clone_size: once; cdr3_aa: CASSLRATGGLSYEQYF; cdr3_nt: TGTGCCAGCAGTCTGAGGGCGACAGGGGGCCTATCCTACGAGCAGTACTTC
v_call: TRBV2; j_call: TRBJ2-2; d_call: NA; clone_size: few; cdr3_aa: CASLSHHTGELFF; cdr3_nt: TGTGCCAGCCTCTCTCATCACACCGGGGAGCTGTTTTTT
v_call: TRBV6-1; j_call: TRBJ1-1; d_call: NA; clone_size: few; cdr3_aa: CASSEAPSGTEAFF; cdr3_nt: TGTGCCAGCAGTGAAGCGCCCAGTGGTACTGAAGCTTTCTTT
v_call: TRBV7-9; j_call: TRBJ1-1; d_call: NA; clone_size: NA; cdr3_aa: CASSPGRERYGTEAFF; cdr3_nt: TGTGCCAGCAGCCCCGGACGGGAGCGGTATGGCACTGAAGCTTTCTTT
v_call: TRBV18; j_call: TRBJ1-1; d_call: NA; clone_size: NA; cdr3_aa: CASLTYTEAFF; cdr3_nt: TGTGCCAGCTTAACCTACACTGAAGCTTTCTTT
v_call: TRBV5-4; j_call: TRBJ1-4; d_call: TRBD1; clone_size: NA; cdr3_aa: CASSLGLTGADEKLFF; cdr3_nt: TGTGCCAGCAGCTTGGGATTGACAGGGGCGGACGAAAAACTGTTTTTT
v_call: TRBV4-3; j_call: TRBJ2-5; d_call: NA; clone_size: NA; cdr3_aa: CASSQDLLGRGGTQYF; cdr3_nt: TGCGCCAGCAGCCAAGATCTACTCGGGCGGGGCGGGACCCAGTACTTC
v_call: TRBV9; j_call: TRBJ2-5; d_call: TRBD1; clone_size: NA; cdr3_aa: CASSAGTGFIQETQYF; cdr3_nt: TGTGCCAGCAGCGCCGGGACAGGGTTTATCCAAGAGACCCAGTACTTC
v_call: TRBV19; j_call: TRBJ2-1; d_call: NA; clone_size: NA; cdr3_aa: CASIGGGGEQFF; cdr3_nt: TGTGCCAGTATAGGAGGAGGCGGTGAGCAGTTCTTC
v_call: TRBV16; j_call: TRBJ1-5; d_call: TRBD1; clone_size: NA; cdr3_aa: CASSDDLNRGSGQPQHF; cdr3_nt: TGTGCCAGCAGTGATGATCTGAACAGGGGCTCGGGCCAGCCCCAGCATTTT
v_call: TRBV5-6; j_call: TRBJ2-2; d_call: NA; clone_size: NA; cdr3_aa: CASSLTTGELFF; cdr3_nt: TGTGCCAGCAGCCTGACTACCGGGGAGCTGTTTTTT
v_call: TRBV21-1; j_call: TRBJ1-6; d_call: NA; clone_size: NA; cdr3_aa: CASSKGPGTVLNSPLHF; cdr3_nt: TGTGCCAGCAGCAAAGGCCCCGGGACAGTCCTTAATTCACCCCTCCACTTT
v_call: TRBV30; j_call: TRBJ2-7; d_call: TRBD1; clone_size: NA; cdr3_aa: CAWSRDSMIPYEQYF; cdr3_nt: TGTGCCTGGAGTAGGGACAGTATGATCCCCTACGAGCAGTACTTC
v_call: TRBV11-3; j_call: TRBJ1-1; d_call: NA; clone_size: few; cdr3_aa: CASSFPGKAEAFF; cdr3_nt: TGTGCCAGCAGCTTTCCGGGGAAGGCTGAAGCTTTCTTT
v_call: TRBV18; j_call: TRBJ2-7; d_call: TRBD1; clone_size: NA; cdr3_aa: CASSGGTGGKYEQYF; cdr3_nt: TGTGCCAGCTCGGGCGGGACAGGGGGAAAATACGAGCAGTACTTC
v_call: TRBV7-2; j_call: TRBJ2-5; d_call: TRBD2; clone_size: once; cdr3_aa: CASSLVGGGQETQYF; cdr3_nt: TGTGCCAGCAGCTTAGTCGGCGGGGGTCAAGAGACCCAGTACTTC
v_call: TRBV7-2; j_call: TRBJ2-1; d_call: TRBD2; clone_size: once; cdr3_aa: CASSLATPERGAEQFF; cdr3_nt: TGTGCCAGCAGCTTAGCGACTCCCGAGCGGGGGGCCGAGCAGTTCTTC
v_call: TRBV7-3; j_call: TRBJ2-7; d_call: TRBD1; clone_size: NA; cdr3_aa: CASSLDRGHEQYF; cdr3_nt: TGTGCCAGCAGCTTAGACAGGGGCCACGAGCAGTACTTC
v_call: TRBV27; j_call: TRBJ1-1; d_call: NA; clone_size: NA; cdr3_aa: CASSQQGVDSEAFF; cdr3_nt: TGTGCCAGCAGTCAACAGGGTGTTGACAGTGAAGCTTTCTTT
v_call: TRBV5-1; j_call: TRBJ1-1; d_call: NA; clone_size: few; cdr3_aa: CASSQNTEAFF; cdr3_nt: TGCGCCAGCAGCCAGAACACTGAAGCTTTCTTT
v_call: TRBV11-2; j_call: TRBJ1-5; d_call: TRBD1; clone_size: few; cdr3_aa: CASSLGYRGGQPQHF; cdr3_nt: TGTGCCAGCAGCTTAGGATACAGGGGAGGTCAGCCCCAGCATTTT
v_call: TRBV2; j_call: TRBJ2-7; d_call: TRBD2; clone_size: NA; cdr3_aa: CASSPGGGSYEQYF; cdr3_nt: TGTGCCAGCAGCCCGGGGGGGGGTTCCTACGAGCAGTACTTC
v_call: TRBV30; j_call: TRBJ2-5; d_call: NA; clone_size: NA; cdr3_aa: CAWSWGPGETQYF; cdr3_nt: TGTGCCTGGAGTTGGGGGCCCGGGGAGACCCAGTACTTC
v_call: TRBV6-6; j_call: TRBJ2-2; d_call: NA; clone_size: few; cdr3_aa: CASIAEVTGELFF; cdr3_nt: TGTGCCAGCATCGCGGAAGTTACCGGGGAGCTGTTTTTT
v_call: TRBV5-6; j_call: TRBJ1-3; d_call: NA; clone_size: NA; cdr3_aa: CASSLMTGRGGNTIYF; cdr3_nt: TGTGCCAGCAGCTTGATGACAGGCAGAGGAGGAAACACCATATATTTT
v_call: TRBV2; j_call: TRBJ2-5; d_call: TRBD1; clone_size: NA; cdr3_aa: CASSEGQGYNGETQYF; cdr3_nt: TGTGCCAGCAGTGAAGGACAGGGCTACAATGGGGAGACCCAGTACTTC
v_call: TRBV30; j_call: TRBJ2-7; d_call: TRBD1; clone_size: few; cdr3_aa: CACPTGKSSYEQYF; cdr3_nt: TGTGCCTGCCCGACAGGGAAGAGCTCCTACGAGCAGTACTTC
v_call: TRBV9; j_call: TRBJ1-1; d_call: NA; clone_size: NA; cdr3_aa: CASSEQPGDTEAFF; cdr3_nt: TGTGCCAGCAGCGAGCAACCCGGGGACACTGAAGCTTTCTTT
v_call: TRBV18; j_call: TRBJ1-5; d_call: NA; clone_size: NA; cdr3_aa: CASSPDSSNQPQHF; cdr3_nt: TGTGCCAGCTCACCAGACAGTAGCAATCAGCCCCAGCATTTT
v_call: TRBV27; j_call: TRBJ1-5; d_call: NA; clone_size: NA; cdr3_aa: CASSFTQGPWHF; cdr3_nt: TGTGCCAGCAGTTTTACACAGGGCCCCTGGCATTTT
v_call: TRBV6-5; j_call: TRBJ2-7; d_call: NA; clone_size: NA; cdr3_aa: CASSYSKARSYEQYF; cdr3_nt: TGTGCCAGCAGTTACTCGAAGGCCCGTTCCTACGAGCAGTACTTC
v_call: TRBV30; j_call: TRBJ2-1; d_call: TRBD2; clone_size: NA; cdr3_aa: CAWRRGGLSEQFF; cdr3_nt: TGTGCCTGGAGGCGGGGGGGCTTGAGTGAGCAGTTCTTC
v_call: TRBV5-1; j_call: TRBJ1-2; d_call: NA; clone_size: few; cdr3_aa: CASSPPGADGYTF; cdr3_nt: TGCGCCAGCAGCCCCCCGGGGGCGGATGGCTACACCTTC
v_call: TRBV7-9; j_call: TRBJ1-1; d_call: NA; clone_size: NA; cdr3_aa: CASFKVWDTEAFF; cdr3_nt: TGTGCCAGTTTTAAGGTGTGGGACACTGAAGCTTTCTTT
v_call: TRBV10-3; j_call: TRBJ1-1; d_call: NA; clone_size: NA; cdr3_aa: CAISESILTVKKGAFF; cdr3_nt: TGTGCCATCAGTGAGTCGATTTTAACAGTCAAAAAAGGAGCTTTCTTT
v_call: TRBV5-4; j_call: TRBJ2-6; d_call: NA; clone_size: NA; cdr3_aa: CASSLYGANVLTF; cdr3_nt: TGTGCCAGCAGCTTGTATGGGGCCAACGTCCTGACTTTC
v_call: TRBV9; j_call: TRBJ1-3; d_call: NA; clone_size: NA; cdr3_aa: CASGGDTGNTIYF; cdr3_nt: TGTGCCAGCGGGGGCGACACTGGAAACACCATATATTTT
v_call: TRBV28; j_call: TRBJ1-2; d_call: TRBD1; clone_size: NA; cdr3_aa: CASTATTGMYYGYTF; cdr3_nt: TGTGCCAGCACCGCGACGACAGGGATGTACTATGGCTACACCTTC
v_call: TRBV5-5; j_call: TRBJ1-4; d_call: NA; clone_size: NA; cdr3_aa: CASTGGTFEKLFF; cdr3_nt: TGTGCCAGCACTGGGGGGACATTCGAAAAACTGTTTTTT
v_call: TRBV9; j_call: TRBJ1-3; d_call: NA; clone_size: NA; cdr3_aa: CASSVADPTDTIYF; cdr3_nt: TGTGCCAGCAGCGTAGCCGACCCGACGGACACCATATATTTT
v_call: TRBV7-9; j_call: TRBJ1-5; d_call: NA; clone_size: few; cdr3_aa: CASSLEGGLKSNQPQHF; cdr3_nt: TGTGCCAGCAGCCTAGAAGGGGGGCTGAAAAGCAATCAGCCCCAGCATTTT
v_call: TRBV30; j_call: TRBJ1-2; d_call: NA; clone_size: NA; cdr3_aa: CAKRALNYGYTF; cdr3_nt: TGTGCCAAAAGGGCACTAAACTATGGCTACACCTTC
v_call: TRBV30; j_call: TRBJ1-4; d_call: NA; clone_size: NA; cdr3_aa: CAWSVRSSQGEKLFF; cdr3_nt: TGTGCCTGGAGTGTACGGTCTTCTCAAGGGGAAAAACTGTTTTTT
v_call: TRBV5-6; j_call: TRBJ1-2; d_call: NA; clone_size: NA; cdr3_aa: CASSPAGGEDGYTF; cdr3_nt: TGTGCCAGCAGCCCCGCAGGAGGGGAAGATGGCTACACCTTC